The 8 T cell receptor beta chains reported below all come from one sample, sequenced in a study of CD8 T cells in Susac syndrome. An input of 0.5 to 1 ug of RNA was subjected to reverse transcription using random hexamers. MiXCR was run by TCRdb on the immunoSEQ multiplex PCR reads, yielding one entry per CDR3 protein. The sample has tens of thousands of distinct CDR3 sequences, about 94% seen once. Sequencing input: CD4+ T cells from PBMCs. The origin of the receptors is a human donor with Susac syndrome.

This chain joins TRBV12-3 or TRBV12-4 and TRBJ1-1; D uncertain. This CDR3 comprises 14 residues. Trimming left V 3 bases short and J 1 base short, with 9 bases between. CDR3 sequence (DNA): TGTGCCAGCAGTTTTAGACTCGAGAACACTGAAGCTTTCTTT. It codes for CASSFRLENTEAFF.

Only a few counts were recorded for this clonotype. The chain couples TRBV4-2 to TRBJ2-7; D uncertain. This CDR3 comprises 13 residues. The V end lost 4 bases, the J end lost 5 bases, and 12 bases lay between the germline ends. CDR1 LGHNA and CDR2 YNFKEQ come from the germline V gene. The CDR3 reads CASSPGRIDEQYF. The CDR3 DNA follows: TGTGCCAGCAGCCCGGGCAGGATAGACGAGCAGTACTTC.

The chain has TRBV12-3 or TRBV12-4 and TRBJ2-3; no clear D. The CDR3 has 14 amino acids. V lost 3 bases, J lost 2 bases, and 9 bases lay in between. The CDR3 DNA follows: TGTGCCAGCAGTTTGGTACGGACCACAGATACGCAGTATTTT. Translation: CASSLVRTTDTQYF.

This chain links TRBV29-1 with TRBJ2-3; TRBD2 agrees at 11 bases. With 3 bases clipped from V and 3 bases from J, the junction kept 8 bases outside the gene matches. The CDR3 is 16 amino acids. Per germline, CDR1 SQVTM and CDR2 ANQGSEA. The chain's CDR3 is CSVDGASGGITDTQYF. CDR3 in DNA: TGCAGCGTTGACGGGGCTAGCGGGGGGATTACAGATACGCAGTATTTT.

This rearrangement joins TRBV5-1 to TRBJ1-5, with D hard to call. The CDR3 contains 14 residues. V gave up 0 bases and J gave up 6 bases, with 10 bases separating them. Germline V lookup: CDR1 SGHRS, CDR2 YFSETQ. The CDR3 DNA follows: TGCGCCAGCAGCTTGGGGGGAACGAGTCAGCCCCAGCATTTT. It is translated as CASSLGGTSQPQHF.

CDR3 in DNA: TGTGCCAGCAGTGAAGTAGGGGGGACTTGGGAGACCCAGTACTTC. It is translated as CASSEVGGTWETQYF. The chain recombines TRBV25-1 with TRBJ2-5; D is tentatively TRBD1 or TRBD2 (6 bases each). Germline CDR1 and CDR2: MGHDK and SYGVNS. This CDR3 comprises 15 residues. Trimming stripped 2 bases from V and 5 bases from J, with 15 bases between.

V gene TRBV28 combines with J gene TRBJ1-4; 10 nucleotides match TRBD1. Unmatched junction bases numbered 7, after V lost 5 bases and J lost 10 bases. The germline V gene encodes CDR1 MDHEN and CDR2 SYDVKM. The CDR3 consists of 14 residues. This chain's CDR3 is CASSRGQGRAKLFF. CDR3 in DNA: TGTGCCAGCAGTAGGGGACAGGGGCGGGCAAAACTGTTTTTT. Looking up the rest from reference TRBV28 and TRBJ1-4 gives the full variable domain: DVKVTQSSRYLVKRTGEKVFLECVQDMDHENMFWYRQDPGLGLRLIYFSYDVKMKEKGDIPEGYSVSREKKERFSLILESASTNQTSMYLCASSRGQGRAKLFFGSGTQLSVL.

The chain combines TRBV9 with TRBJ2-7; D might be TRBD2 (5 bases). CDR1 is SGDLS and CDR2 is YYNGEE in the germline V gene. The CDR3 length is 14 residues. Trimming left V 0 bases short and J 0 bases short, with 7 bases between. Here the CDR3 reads CASSVAEGSYEQYF. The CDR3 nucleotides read TGTGCCAGCAGCGTAGCCGAGGGCTCCTACGAGCAGTACTTC.